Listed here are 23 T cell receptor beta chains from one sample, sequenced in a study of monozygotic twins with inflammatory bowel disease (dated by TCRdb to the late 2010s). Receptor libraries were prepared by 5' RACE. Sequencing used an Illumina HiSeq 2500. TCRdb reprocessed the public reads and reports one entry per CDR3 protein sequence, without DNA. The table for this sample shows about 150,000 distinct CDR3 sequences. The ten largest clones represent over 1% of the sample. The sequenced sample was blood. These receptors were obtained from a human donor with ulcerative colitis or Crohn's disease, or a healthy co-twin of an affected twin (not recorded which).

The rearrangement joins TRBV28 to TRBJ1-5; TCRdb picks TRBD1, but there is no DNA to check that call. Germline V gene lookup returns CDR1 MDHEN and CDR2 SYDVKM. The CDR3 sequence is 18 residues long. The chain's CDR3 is CASSLRQGTPLSNQPQHF.

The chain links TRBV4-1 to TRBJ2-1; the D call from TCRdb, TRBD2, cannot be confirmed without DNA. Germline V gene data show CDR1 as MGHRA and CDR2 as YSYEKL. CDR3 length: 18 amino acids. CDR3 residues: CASSQDGIAGGSYNEQFF.

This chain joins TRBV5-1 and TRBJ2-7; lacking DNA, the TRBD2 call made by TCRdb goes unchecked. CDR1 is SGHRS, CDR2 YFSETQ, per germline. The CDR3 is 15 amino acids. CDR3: CASSLDGLSSYEQYF.

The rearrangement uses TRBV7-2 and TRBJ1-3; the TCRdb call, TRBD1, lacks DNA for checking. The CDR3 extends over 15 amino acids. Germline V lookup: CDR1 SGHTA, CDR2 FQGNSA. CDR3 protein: CASSPSGARGNTIYF.

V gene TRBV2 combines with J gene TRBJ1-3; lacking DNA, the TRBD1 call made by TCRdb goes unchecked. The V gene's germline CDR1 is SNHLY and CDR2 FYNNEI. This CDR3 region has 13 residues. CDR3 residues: CASSPDRGNTIYF.

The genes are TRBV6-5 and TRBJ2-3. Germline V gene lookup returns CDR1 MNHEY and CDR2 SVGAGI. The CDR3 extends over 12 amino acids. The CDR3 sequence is CASSAWADTQYF.

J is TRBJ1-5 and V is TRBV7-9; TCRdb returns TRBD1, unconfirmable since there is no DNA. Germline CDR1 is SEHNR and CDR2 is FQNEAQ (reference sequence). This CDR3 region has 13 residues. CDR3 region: CASSLAGDRDQHF.

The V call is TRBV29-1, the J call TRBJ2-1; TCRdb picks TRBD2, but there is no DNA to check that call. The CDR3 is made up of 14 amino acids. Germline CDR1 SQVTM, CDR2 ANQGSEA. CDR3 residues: CSVVKRANYNEQFF.

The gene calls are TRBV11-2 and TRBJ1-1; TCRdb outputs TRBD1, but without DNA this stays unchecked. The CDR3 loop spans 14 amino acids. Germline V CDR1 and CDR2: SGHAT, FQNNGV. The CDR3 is CASSFSRGVQEAFF. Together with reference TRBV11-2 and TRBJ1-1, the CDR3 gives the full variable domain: EAGVAQSPRYKIIEKRQSVAFWCNPISGHATLYWYQQILGQGPKLLIQFQNNGVVDDSQLPKDRFSAERLKGVDSTLKIQPAKLEDSAVYLCASSFSRGVQEAFFGQGTRLTVV.

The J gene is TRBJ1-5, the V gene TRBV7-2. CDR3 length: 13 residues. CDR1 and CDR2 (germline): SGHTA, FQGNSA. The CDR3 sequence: CASSWDSNQPQHF.

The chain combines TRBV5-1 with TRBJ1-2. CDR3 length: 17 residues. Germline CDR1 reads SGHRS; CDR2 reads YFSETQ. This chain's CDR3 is CASSSRYEKDGFYGYTF.

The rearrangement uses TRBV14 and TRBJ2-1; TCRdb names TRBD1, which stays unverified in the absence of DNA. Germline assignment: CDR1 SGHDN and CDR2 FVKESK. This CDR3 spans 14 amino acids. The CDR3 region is CASSPFGGKLEQFF.

CDR3 sequence: CASSQDQLGNQPQHF. The chain uses TRBV4-2 and TRBJ1-5. This CDR3 comprises 15 residues. CDR1 and CDR2 from the germline V gene are LGHNA and YNFKEQ.

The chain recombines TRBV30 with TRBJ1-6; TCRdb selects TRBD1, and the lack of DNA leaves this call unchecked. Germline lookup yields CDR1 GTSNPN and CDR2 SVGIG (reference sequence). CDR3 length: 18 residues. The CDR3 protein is CAWNSLTGLSSYNSPLHF. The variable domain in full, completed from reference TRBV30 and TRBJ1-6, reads SQTIHQWPATLVQPVGSPLSLECTVEGTSNPNLYWYRQAAGRGLQLLFYSVGIGQISSEVPQNLSASRPQDRQFILSSKKLLLSDSGFYLCAWNSLTGLSSYNSPLHFGNGTRLTVT.

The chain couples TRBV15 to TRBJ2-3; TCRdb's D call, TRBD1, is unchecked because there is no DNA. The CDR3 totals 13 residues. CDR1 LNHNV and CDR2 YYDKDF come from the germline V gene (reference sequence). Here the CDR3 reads CATRPGATDTQYF.

CDR3 in amino acids: CASSIAPRNSNQPQHF. This chain joins TRBV19 and TRBJ1-5. CDR1 is LNHDA and CDR2 is SQIVND in the germline V gene (reference sequence). This CDR3 region has 16 residues.

The CDR3 protein is CASSSWILNTEAFF. The chain links TRBV4-1 to TRBJ1-1. The germline V gene has CDR1 MGHRA and CDR2 YSYEKL. The CDR3 runs 14 residues.

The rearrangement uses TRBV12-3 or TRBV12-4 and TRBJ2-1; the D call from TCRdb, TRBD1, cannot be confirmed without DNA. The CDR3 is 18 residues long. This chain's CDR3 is CASSFIAGFSRAQGRQFF.

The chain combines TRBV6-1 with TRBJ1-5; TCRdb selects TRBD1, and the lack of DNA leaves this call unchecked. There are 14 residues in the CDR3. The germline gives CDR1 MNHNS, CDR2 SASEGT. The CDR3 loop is CASSGGTGTQPQHF.

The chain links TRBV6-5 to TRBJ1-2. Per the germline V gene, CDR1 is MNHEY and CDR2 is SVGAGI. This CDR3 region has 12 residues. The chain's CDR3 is CASISTTVGYTF.

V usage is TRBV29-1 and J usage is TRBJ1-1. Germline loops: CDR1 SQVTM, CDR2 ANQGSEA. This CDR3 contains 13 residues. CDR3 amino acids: CSVEISGITEAFF.

CDR3 protein: CASSMSDWLAGDEQFF. This chain connects TRBV19 to TRBJ2-1; TCRdb lists TRBD2, though no DNA is available to test this call. The germline CDR1 and CDR2 sequences are LNHDA and SQIVND (reference sequence). The CDR3 is 16 amino acids.

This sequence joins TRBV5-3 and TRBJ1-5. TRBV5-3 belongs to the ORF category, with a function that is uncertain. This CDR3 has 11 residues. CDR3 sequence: CATLRSQPQHF.